Below, 24 T cell receptor beta chains from the same sample are listed, as sequenced in a study of CD8+ T cells in alopecia areata. After isolation, RNA underwent reverse transcription to generate cDNA as the sequencing template. Here immunoSEQ multiplex PCR was the method, and the copy in TCRdb shows in-frame clones only, minus some. In the table there are more than 200,000 clones, approximately 40% of which are singletons. Treatment reported: oral pan-JAK inhibitor, 5-10 mg twice daily. The specimen was CD4+ T cells sorted from blood, collected at approximately week 36, from a patient treated with tofacitinib. The receptors come from a human donor with alopecia areata.

J is TRBJ2-4 and V is TRBV15, with TRBD2 matching 10 bases. The germline gives CDR1 LNHNV, CDR2 YYDKDF (reference sequence). Losses at the gene ends were 3 bases for V and 6 bases for J; bases not matched to a gene: 5. This CDR3 region has 15 residues. CDR3 in DNA: TGTGCCACCAGCAGGGGGACTAGCGATGGAAACATTCAGTACTTC. Its translation: CATSRGTSDGNIQYF. The entire variable domain, with the rest obtained from reference TRBV15 and TRBJ2-4, is as follows: DAMVIQNPRYQVTQFGKPVTLSCSQTLNHNVMYWYQQKSSQAPKLLFHYYDKDFNNEADTPDNFQSRRPNTSFCFLDIRSPGLGDTAMYLCATSRGTSDGNIQYFGAGTRLSVL.

Points on this clone: An end of the junction differs from the germline gene, which may be a read error. This chain connects TRBV20-1 to TRBJ2-5, with D uncertain. There are 8 residues in the CDR3. Germline CDR1 DFQATT, CDR2 SNEGSKA (reference sequence). The CDR3 region is CSASVRNF. In DNA, the CDR3 is TGCAGTGCTAGTGTCAGGAACTTC.

The chain couples TRBV19 to TRBJ1-1; D may be TRBD1 (5 bases). The germline V and J ends were trimmed by 5 bases and 1 base, with 11 bases remaining between them. The length of the CDR3 is 14 residues. The germline gives CDR1 LNHDA, CDR2 SQIVND (reference sequence). The CDR3: CASSAFTGNTEAFF. The CDR3 bases are TGTGCCAGTAGTGCCTTCACAGGGAACACTGAAGCTTTCTTT.

This clone was observed a handful of times. V gene TRBV5-1 combines with J gene TRBJ2-3; 11 bases fit TRBD2. There are 19 residues in the CDR3. The V gene end was trimmed by 5 bases and the J gene end by 0 bases; junction bases not matched to a gene: 14. Germline V CDR1 and CDR2: SGHRS, YFSETQ. The CDR3 here is CASSTLGTSGRSSTDTQYF. The CDR3 region has the DNA TGCGCCAGCAGTACCCTAGGGACTAGCGGAAGATCAAGCACAGATACGCAGTATTTT. Filled out from reference TRBV5-1 and TRBJ2-3, the complete variable domain reads KAGVTQTPRYLIKTRGQQVTLSCSPISGHRSVSWYQQTPGQGLQFLFEYFSETQRNKGNFPGRFSGRQFSNSRSEMNVSTLELGDSALYLCASSTLGTSGRSSTDTQYFGPGTRLTVL.

The V call is TRBV4-1, the J call TRBJ2-5; 10 bases fit TRBD1. V lost 3 bases to trimming and J lost 1 base; unmatched junction nucleotides: 2. Looked up from germline, CDR1 is MGHRA and CDR2 is YSYEKL. There are 15 residues in the CDR3. The CDR3 here is CASSQGQGSQETQYF. The CDR3 DNA reads as TGCGCCAGCAGCCAGGGACAGGGGTCCCAAGAGACCCAGTACTTC.

This clone was seen a few times. The CDR3 protein is CASSSMTATGHGYTF. The CDR3 nucleotides read TGTGCCAGCAGCTCGATGACCGCGACGGGCCATGGCTACACCTTC. The V gene is TRBV5-6, the J gene TRBJ1-2, with D uncertain. Germline lookup yields CDR1 SGHDT and CDR2 YYEEEE. V lost 3 bases to trimming and J lost 6 bases, with 18 bases between them. CDR3 size: 15 residues.

This clone qualifies as medium-sized. The V call is TRBV5-1, the J call TRBJ2-2; TRBD1 is a possible D gene (6 bases). The V end lost 4 bases, the J end lost 1 base, and 11 bases lay between the germline ends. Germline loops: CDR1 SGHRS, CDR2 YFSETQ. The CDR3 runs to 15 residues. The CDR3 nucleotides are TGCGCCAGCAGCCCCGGGACAATGAACACCGGGGAGCTGTTTTTT. Its translation is CASSPGTMNTGELFF.

V gene TRBV29-1 combines with J gene TRBJ1-2; the D gene is possibly TRBD1 (6 bases). The CDR3 is 12 amino acids. Trimming shortened V by 4 bases and J by 8 bases, and 14 bases separated the two germline ends. Per germline, CDR1 SQVTM and CDR2 ANQGSEA. CDR3 coding DNA: TGCAGCGTTGGCCGAGGGGGAAAGGGCTACACCTTC. It is translated as CSVGRGGKGYTF.

The chain recombines TRBV14 with TRBJ2-7, with 9 bases fitting TRBD2. Germline V CDR1 and CDR2: SGHDN, FVKESK. This CDR3 is built from 14 residues. After removal of 4 bases from V and 4 bases from J, the junction contained 5 bases not matched to a gene. CDR3 amino acids: CASSLLAGVYEQYF. CDR3 in DNA: TGTGCCAGCAGCCTTTTAGCGGGAGTGTACGAGCAGTACTTC. The complete variable domain, with remaining parts taken from reference TRBV14 and TRBJ2-7, reads EAGVTQFPSHSVIEKGQTVTLRCDPISGHDNLYWYRRVMGKEIKFLLHFVKESKQDESGMPNNRFLAERTGGTYSTLKVQPAELEDSGVYFCASSLLAGVYEQYFGPGTRLTVT.

A few counts support this clone. This sequence joins TRBV6-5 and TRBJ2-1; 7 nucleotides agree with TRBD2. The V and J ends lost 10 bases and 8 bases, in that order; junction bases with no gene match: 17. Germline V CDR1 and CDR2: MNHEY, SVGAGI. The CDR3 extends over 15 amino acids. CDR3 amino acids: CATAAATSQSYEQFF. CDR3 in DNA: TGTGCCACCGCCGCCGCGACTAGCCAATCCTATGAGCAGTTCTTC.

The chain couples TRBV29-1 to TRBJ1-1; D remains unclear. CDR1 is SQVTM, CDR2 ANQGSEA, per germline. V was trimmed by 3 bases and J by 4 bases, leaving 12 bases between them. The CDR3 has 13 amino acids. CDR3 DNA sequence: TGCAGCGTTGACTCGGCATCGAGCACTGAAGCTTTCTTT. Its protein product is CSVDSASSTEAFF.

The rearrangement uses TRBV5-1 and TRBJ2-5, with 10 bases matching TRBD2. Trimming removed 3 bases from V and 1 base from J; junction bases left unmatched: 6. Germline values: CDR1 SGHRS, CDR2 YFSETQ. The CDR3 totals 16 residues. The CDR3 coding sequence is TGCGCCAGCAGCTCAGGCCGACTAGCGGGCCAAGAGACCCAGTACTTC. It yields the protein CASSSGRLAGQETQYF.

This chain joins TRBV27 and TRBJ1-4; maybe TRBD1 (6 bases). The CDR3 runs 17 residues. V was trimmed by 5 bases and J by 0 bases, leaving 16 bases between them. Germline CDR1 and CDR2: MNHEY and SMNVEV (reference sequence). The CDR3 spells CASSPDRLHSTNEKLFF. As DNA, the CDR3 is TGTGCCAGCAGTCCCGACAGGCTTCACTCAACTAATGAAAAACTGTTTTTT.

This clone was picked up a small number of times. The V gene is TRBV9, the J gene TRBJ2-1; 13 positions agree with TRBD2. The germline gives CDR1 SGDLS, CDR2 YYNGEE. Trimming took 3 bases from V and 3 from J; bases not matched to a gene: 15. The CDR3 spans 20 residues. CDR3 nucleotides: TGTGCCAGCAGCGGTACCCAGGGACTAGCGGGAACGGCGGTCTACAATGAGCAGTTCTTC. This encodes CASSGTQGLAGTAVYNEQFF.

The chain is built from TRBV29-1 and TRBJ2-3; D is perhaps TRBD1 (6 bases). Germline V gene data show CDR1 as SQVTM and CDR2 as ANQGSEA. V shed 3 bases and J shed 3 bases, with 10 bases lying between them. This CDR3 has 13 residues. The CDR3 sequence: CSVEDSTTDTQYF. The CDR3 nucleotides are TGCAGCGTTGAGGACAGTACGACAGATACGCAGTATTTT.

The genes are TRBV6-5 and TRBJ2-7; 8 bases agree with TRBD2. The ends lost 5 bases at V and 3 bases at J; junction bases unmatched: 9. Germline CDR1 and CDR2: MNHEY and SVGAGI. This CDR3 has 15 amino acids. The CDR3 loop is CASSASGLGGYEQYF. The CDR3 region has the DNA TGTGCCAGCAGTGCTTCGGGACTAGGGGGCTACGAGCAGTACTTC.

The V and J genes are TRBV30 and TRBJ2-5, with a possible D match to TRBD2 (5 bases). Between the trimmed V and J ends, which lost 2 bases and 2 bases, there was a span of 9 bases. The CDR3 totals 13 residues. Germline assignment: CDR1 GTSNPN and CDR2 SVGIG (reference sequence). For the CDR3, the DNA is TGTGCCTGGAGTCGGACGGGACAAGAGACCCAGTACTTC. Amino acids: CAWSRTGQETQYF. The full variable domain, with the rest looked up from reference TRBV30 and TRBJ2-5, is SQTIHQWPATLVQPVGSPLSLECTVEGTSNPNLYWYRQAAGRGLQLLFYSVGIGQISSEVPQNLSASRPQDRQFILSSKKLLLSDSGFYLCAWSRTGQETQYFGPGTRLLVL.

The rearrangement links TRBV30 to TRBJ1-4; no definite D call. V lost 1 base, J lost 11 bases, and 20 bases lay in between. This CDR3 is 15 amino acids long. Germline CDR1 is GTSNPN and CDR2 is SVGIG (reference sequence). The CDR3 DNA reads TGTGCCTGGAGTGGTATCTCGGGCGGGAGCGGGAAACTGTTTTTT. Protein: CAWSGISGGSGKLFF.

This clone occurred a few times. The chain uses TRBV30 and TRBJ2-3; D is perhaps TRBD1 or TRBD2 (6 bases each). V was shortened by 8 bases and J by 9 bases, with 21 bases between the two germline ends. CDR1 is GTSNPN, CDR2 SVGIG, per germline (reference sequence). The CDR3 is 13 residues long. CDR3 sequence: CATTGPGEETQYF. CDR3 nucleotide sequence: TGTGCCACTACAGGGCCGGGAGAGGAGACGCAGTATTTT.

The chain is built from TRBV4-1 and TRBJ2-3; tentative D call: TRBD1 (5 bases). Germline CDR1 reads MGHRA; CDR2 reads YSYEKL. The ends were cut back, 0 bases at V and 0 bases at J, with 7 bases in the middle. The CDR3 runs 15 residues. The CDR3: CASSQDRASTDTQYF. CDR3 DNA sequence: TGCGCCAGCAGCCAAGACAGGGCTAGCACAGATACGCAGTATTTT.

This chain uses TRBV7-9 with TRBJ2-2; a possible D gene is TRBD2 (6 bases). Germline V lookup: CDR1 SEHNR, CDR2 FQNEAQ (reference sequence). Trimming took off 4 bases at V and 1 base at J, with 13 bases between the two ends. The CDR3 consists of 16 residues. The CDR3 spells CASSSSGLLNTGELFF. In nucleotides, the CDR3 is TGTGCCAGCAGCTCTTCGGGACTCCTGAACACCGGGGAGCTGTTTTTT.

V is TRBV27 and J is TRBJ2-3, with 7 bases identical to TRBD2. With 3 bases clipped from V and 8 bases from J, the junction kept 2 bases outside the gene matches. Germline CDR1 reads MNHEY; CDR2 reads SMNVEV (reference sequence). The CDR3 totals 12 residues. CDR3: CASSFSGGTQYF. The CDR3 nucleotides read TGTGCCAGCAGTTTTTCGGGGGGTACGCAGTATTTT.

The chain recombines TRBV9 with TRBJ2-1; D is perhaps TRBD1 (5 bases). The CDR3 length is 15 residues. Trimming stripped 0 bases from V and 8 bases from J, with 15 bases between. Per the germline V gene, CDR1 is SGDLS and CDR2 is YYNGEE. Here the CDR3 DNA reads TGTGCCAGCAGCGTAGGGACACCCCATCTCGATGAGCAGTTCTTC. It is translated as CASSVGTPHLDEQFF. The variable domain in full, completed from reference TRBV9 and TRBJ2-1, reads DSGVTQTPKHLITATGQRVTLRCSPRSGDLSVYWYQQSLDQGLQFLIQYYNGEERAKGNILERFSAQQFPDLHSELNLSSLELGDSALYFCASSVGTPHLDEQFFGPGTRLTVL.

Of note for this clone: The same CDR3 arises from other DNA sequences in this sample as well. The V call is TRBV27, the J call TRBJ1-5; tentative D call: TRBD1 (6 bases). Germline values: CDR1 MNHEY, CDR2 SMNVEV (reference sequence). The CDR3 has 14 amino acids. Trimming took 6 bases from V and 0 from J, leaving 9 bases between them. The CDR3 bases are TGTGCCAGCAGAAGGGGGTATAGCAATCAGCCCCAGCATTTT. Its protein product is CASRRGYSNQPQHF.